This TCR beta chain was sequenced in a study of human T cells and chemical hapten exposure. Study-wide results and caveats: DPC sensitization produced no change in TCRs with frequency above 1 in 1000.

This clonotype was seen repeatedly, ten times or more. The antigen is not known. Each CDR3 protein gets one entry after TCRdb re-called the RACE reads with MiXCR. The top ten clones hold roughly 5.8% of a sample with roughly 48,000 distinct CDR3 sequences, roughly 4.2% of them seen once. The time point is: healthy volunteer bleed at 2 weeks. It was from unfractionated whole blood that total RNA was extracted. The sequence came from a human donor in good health. Some clones in this sample may be carry-over from other donors' samples. Specimen: whole blood.

CDR3 residues: CASSRNWDREQDEQFF. The CDR3 DNA sequence: TGTGCCAGCAGTCGGAATTGGGACAGGGAGCAAGATGAGCAGTTCTTC. V gene TRBV7-9 combines with J gene TRBJ2-1; 9 bases match TRBD1. The CDR3 is made up of 16 amino acids. CDR1 is SEHNR and CDR2 is FQNEAQ in the germline V gene (reference sequence). Trimming cost V 6 bases and J 8 bases; bases outside gene matches: 14.